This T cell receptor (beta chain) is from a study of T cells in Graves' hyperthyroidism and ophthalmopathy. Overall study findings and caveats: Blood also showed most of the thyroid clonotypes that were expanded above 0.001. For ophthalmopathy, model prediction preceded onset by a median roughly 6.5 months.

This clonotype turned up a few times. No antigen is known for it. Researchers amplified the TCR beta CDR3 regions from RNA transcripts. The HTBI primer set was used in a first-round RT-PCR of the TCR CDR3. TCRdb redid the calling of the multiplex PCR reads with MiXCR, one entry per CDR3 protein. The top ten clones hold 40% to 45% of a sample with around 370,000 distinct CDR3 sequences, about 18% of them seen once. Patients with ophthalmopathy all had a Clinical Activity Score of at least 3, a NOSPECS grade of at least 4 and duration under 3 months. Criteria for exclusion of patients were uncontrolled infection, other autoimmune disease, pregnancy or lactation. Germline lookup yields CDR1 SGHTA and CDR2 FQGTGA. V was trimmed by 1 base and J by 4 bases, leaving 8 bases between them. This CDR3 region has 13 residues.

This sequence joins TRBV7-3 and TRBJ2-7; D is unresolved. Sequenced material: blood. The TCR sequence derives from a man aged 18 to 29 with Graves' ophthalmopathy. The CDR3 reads CASSLKIGYEQYF. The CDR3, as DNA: TGTGCCAGCAGCTTAAAGATTGGGTACGAGCAGTACTTC.